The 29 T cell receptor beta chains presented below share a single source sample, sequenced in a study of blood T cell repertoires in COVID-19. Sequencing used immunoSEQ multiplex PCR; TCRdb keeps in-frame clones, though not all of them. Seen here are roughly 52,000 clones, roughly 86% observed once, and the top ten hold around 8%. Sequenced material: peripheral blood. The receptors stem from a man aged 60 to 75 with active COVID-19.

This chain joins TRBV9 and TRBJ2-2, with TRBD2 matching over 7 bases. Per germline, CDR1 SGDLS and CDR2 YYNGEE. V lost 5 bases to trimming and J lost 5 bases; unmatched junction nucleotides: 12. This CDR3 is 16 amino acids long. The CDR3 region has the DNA TGTGCCAGCAGGGGGACCCTTACGGGAGGAACCGGGGAGCTGTTTTTT. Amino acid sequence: CASRGTLTGGTGELFF. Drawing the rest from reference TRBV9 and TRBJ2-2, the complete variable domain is DSGVTQTPKHLITATGQRVTLRCSPRSGDLSVYWYQQSLDQGLQFLIQYYNGEERAKGNILERFSAQQFPDLHSELNLSSLELGDSALYFCASRGTLTGGTGELFFGEGSRLTVL.

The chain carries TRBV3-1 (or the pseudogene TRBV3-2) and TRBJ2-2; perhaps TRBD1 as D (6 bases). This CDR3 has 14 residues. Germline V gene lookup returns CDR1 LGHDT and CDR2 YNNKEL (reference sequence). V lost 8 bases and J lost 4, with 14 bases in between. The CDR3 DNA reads TGTGCCAGCCAAGATAGGACAGTCACCGGGGAGCTGTTTTTT. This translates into CASQDRTVTGELFF.

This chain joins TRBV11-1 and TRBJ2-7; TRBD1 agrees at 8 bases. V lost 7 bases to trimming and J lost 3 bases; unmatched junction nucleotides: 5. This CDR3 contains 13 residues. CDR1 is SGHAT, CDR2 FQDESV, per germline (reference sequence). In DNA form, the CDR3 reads TGTGCCAGCAAACAAGGACAGGGCTACGAGCAGTACTTC. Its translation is CASKQGQGYEQYF.

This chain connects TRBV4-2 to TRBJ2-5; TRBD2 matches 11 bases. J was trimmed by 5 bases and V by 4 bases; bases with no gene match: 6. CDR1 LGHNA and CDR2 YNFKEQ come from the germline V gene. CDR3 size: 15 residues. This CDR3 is CASSRTSGSAETQYF. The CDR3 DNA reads TGTGCCAGCAGCCGTACTAGCGGGAGCGCGGAGACCCAGTACTTC.

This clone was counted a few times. This CDR3 is CASSLGGSSYEQYF. CDR3 sequence (DNA): TGTGCCAGCAGTTTAGGTGGGAGCTCCTACGAGCAGTACTTC. V is TRBV28 and J is TRBJ2-7, with D possibly matching TRBD2 (5 bases). The germline V gene encodes CDR1 MDHEN and CDR2 SYDVKM. The CDR3 has 14 residues. Trimming pared 2 bases from V and 0 bases from J, leaving 8 bases between.

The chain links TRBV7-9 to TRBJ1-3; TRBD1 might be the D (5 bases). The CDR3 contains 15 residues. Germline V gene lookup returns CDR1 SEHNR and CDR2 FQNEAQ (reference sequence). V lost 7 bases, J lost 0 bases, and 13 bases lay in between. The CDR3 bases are TGTGCCAGCAACCCCGACAGCGACTCTGGAAACACCATATATTTT. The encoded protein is CASNPDSDSGNTIYF.

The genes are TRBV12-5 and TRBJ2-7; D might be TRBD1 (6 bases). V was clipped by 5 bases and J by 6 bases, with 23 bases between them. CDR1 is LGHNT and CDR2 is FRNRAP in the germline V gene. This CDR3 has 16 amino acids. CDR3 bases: TGTGCTAGTGGTGGGACCCGGGACATGGTACCCGCCGAGCAGTACTTC. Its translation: CASGGTRDMVPAEQYF.

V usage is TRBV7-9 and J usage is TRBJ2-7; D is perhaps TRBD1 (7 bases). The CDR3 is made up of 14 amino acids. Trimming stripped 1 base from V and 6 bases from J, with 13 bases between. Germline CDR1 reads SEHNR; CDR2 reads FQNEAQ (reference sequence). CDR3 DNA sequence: TGTGCCAGCAGCTTAGTGATGGAGGGGGCCGAGCAGTACTTC. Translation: CASSLVMEGAEQYF.

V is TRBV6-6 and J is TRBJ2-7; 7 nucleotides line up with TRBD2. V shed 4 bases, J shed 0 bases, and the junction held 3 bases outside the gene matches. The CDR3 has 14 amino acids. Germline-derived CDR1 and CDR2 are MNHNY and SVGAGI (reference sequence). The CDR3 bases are TGTGCCAGCAGTTCTAGCGGTAGCTCCTACGAGCAGTACTTC. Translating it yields CASSSSGSSYEQYF.

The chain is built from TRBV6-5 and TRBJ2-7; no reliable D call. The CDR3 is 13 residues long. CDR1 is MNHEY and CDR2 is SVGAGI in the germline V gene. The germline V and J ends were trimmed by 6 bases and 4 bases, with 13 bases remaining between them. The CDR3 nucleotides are TGTGCCAGCAGCCCCGACAAAGAGTACGAGCAGTACTTC. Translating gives CASSPDKEYEQYF.

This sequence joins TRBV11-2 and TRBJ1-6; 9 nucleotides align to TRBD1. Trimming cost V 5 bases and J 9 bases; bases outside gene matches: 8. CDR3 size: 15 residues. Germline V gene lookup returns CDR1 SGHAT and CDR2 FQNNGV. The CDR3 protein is CASSKTGTGSSPLHF. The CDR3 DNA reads TGTGCCAGCAGCAAAACCGGGACAGGGAGTTCACCCCTCCACTTT.

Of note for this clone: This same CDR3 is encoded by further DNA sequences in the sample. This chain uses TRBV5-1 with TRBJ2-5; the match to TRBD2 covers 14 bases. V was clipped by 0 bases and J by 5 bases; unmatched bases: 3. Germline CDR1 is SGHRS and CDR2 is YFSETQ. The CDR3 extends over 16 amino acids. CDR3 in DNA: TGCGCCAGCAGCTTGGCCGGGACTAGCGGGAGTGAGACCCAGTACTTC. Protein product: CASSLAGTSGSETQYF.

The DNA for the CDR3 is TGCGCCAGCAGTGGAGGGGGACAGGGGTTCGAGGCTTACAATGAGCAGTTCTTC. It yields the protein CASSGGGQGFEAYNEQFF. The J gene is TRBJ2-1, the V gene TRBV10-1; 10 positions agree with TRBD1. The CDR3 is made up of 18 amino acids. With V trimmed by 4 bases and J by 4 bases, 13 bases remained unmatched. CDR1 and CDR2 (germline): WNHNN, SYGVQD (reference sequence).

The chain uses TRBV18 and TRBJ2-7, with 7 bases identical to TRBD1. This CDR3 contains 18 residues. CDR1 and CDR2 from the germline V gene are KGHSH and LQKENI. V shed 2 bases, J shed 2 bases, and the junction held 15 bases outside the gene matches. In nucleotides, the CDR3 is TGTGCCAGCTCACCAAATCTTATGGTAAGGGGGCCGACCTACGAGCAGTACTTC. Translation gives CASSPNLMVRGPTYEQYF.

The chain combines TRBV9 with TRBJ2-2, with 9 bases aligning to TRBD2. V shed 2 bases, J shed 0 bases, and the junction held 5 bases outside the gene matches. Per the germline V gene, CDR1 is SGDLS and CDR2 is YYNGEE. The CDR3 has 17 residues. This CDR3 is CASSVRSSGANTGELFF. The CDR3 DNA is TGTGCCAGCAGCGTCCGTTCTAGCGGGGCGAACACCGGGGAGCTGTTTTTT.

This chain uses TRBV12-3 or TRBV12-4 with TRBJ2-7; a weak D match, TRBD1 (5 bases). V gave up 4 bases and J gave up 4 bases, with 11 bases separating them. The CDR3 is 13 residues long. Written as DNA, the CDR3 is TGTGCCAGCAGTTGGTCTAGACAGTACGAGCAGTACTTC. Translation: CASSWSRQYEQYF.

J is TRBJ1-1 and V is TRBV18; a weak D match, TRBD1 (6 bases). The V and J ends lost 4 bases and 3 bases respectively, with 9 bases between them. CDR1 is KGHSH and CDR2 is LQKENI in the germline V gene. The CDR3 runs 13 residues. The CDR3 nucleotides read TGTGCCAGCTCACAGGGGGGGGACACTGAAGCTTTCTTT. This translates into CASSQGGDTEAFF.

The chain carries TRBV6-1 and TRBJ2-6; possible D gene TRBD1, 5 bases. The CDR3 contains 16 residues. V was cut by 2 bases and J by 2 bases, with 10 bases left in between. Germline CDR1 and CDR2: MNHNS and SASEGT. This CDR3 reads CASSEILGPGANVLTF. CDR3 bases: TGTGCCAGCAGTGAAATATTGGGGCCTGGGGCCAACGTCCTGACTTTC.

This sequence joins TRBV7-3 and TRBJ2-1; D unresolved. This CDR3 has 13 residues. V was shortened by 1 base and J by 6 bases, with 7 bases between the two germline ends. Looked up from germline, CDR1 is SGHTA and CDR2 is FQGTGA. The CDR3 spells CASSLNRGNEQFF. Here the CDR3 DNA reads TGTGCCAGCAGCTTAAATAGAGGCAATGAGCAGTTCTTC.

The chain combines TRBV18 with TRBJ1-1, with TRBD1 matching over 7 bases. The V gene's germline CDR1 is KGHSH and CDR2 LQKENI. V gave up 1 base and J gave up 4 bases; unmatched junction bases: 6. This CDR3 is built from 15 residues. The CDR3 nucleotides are TGTGCCAGCTCACCACGTAGTGCAGGGGGCACTGAAGCTTTCTTT. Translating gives CASSPRSAGGTEAFF.

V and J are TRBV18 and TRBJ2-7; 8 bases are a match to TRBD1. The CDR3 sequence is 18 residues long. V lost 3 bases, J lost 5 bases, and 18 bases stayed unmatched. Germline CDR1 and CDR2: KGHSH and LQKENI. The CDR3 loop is CASSPWTGMSPTGHEQYF. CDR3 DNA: TGTGCCAGCTCACCTTGGACAGGGATGAGTCCTACAGGACACGAGCAGTACTTC.

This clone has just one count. In DNA, the CDR3 is TGTGCCAGCAGGGGACTAGCGGGGCATACCTACGAGCAGTACTTC. Translation gives CASRGLAGHTYEQYF. The chain carries TRBV6-5 and TRBJ2-7, with TRBD2 matching 13 bases. CDR1 is MNHEY and CDR2 is SVGAGI in the germline V gene. The CDR3 is made up of 15 amino acids. The V and J ends lost 6 bases and 2 bases, in that order; junction bases with no gene match: 4.

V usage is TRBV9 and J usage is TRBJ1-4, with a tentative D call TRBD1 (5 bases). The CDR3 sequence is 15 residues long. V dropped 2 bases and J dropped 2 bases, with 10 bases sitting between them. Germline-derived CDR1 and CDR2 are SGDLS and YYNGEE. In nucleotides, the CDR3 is TGTGCCAGCAGCGTGTGGGGCGATACTAATGAAAAACTGTTTTTT. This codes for CASSVWGDTNEKLFF.

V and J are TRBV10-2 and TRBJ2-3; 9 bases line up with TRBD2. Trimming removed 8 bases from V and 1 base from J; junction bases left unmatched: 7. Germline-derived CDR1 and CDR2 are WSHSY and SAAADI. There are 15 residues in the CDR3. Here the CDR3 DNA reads TGCGCCAGCGGAATAGCGGGAGTGGGCACAGATACGCAGTATTTT. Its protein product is CASGIAGVGTDTQYF.

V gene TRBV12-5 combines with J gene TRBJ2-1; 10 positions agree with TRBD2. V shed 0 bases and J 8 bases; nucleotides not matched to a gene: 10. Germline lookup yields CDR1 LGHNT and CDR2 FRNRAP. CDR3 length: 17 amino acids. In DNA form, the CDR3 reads TGTGCTAGTGGTTTGGTACTTACTAGCGGGAATCGGGATGAGCAGTTCTTC. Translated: CASGLVLTSGNRDEQFF.

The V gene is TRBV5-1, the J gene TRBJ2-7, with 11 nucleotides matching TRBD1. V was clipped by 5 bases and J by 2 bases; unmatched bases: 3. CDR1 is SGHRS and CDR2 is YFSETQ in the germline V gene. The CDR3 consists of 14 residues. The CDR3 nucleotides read TGCGCCAGCAGGGACAGGGGGCGTACCTACGAGCAGTACTTC. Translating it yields CASRDRGRTYEQYF.

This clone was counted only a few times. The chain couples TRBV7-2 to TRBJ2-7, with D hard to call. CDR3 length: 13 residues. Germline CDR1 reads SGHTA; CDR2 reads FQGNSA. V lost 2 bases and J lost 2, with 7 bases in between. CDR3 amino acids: CASSLSVAYEQYF. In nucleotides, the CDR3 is TGTGCCAGCAGCTTAAGCGTCGCCTACGAGCAGTACTTC.

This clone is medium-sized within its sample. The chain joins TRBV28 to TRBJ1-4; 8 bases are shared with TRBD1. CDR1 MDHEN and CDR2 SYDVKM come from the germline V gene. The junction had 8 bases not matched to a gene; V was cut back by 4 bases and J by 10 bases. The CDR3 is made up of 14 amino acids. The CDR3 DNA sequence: TGTGCCAGCAGTTATCCAGGGGGCGCCGGAAAACTGTTTTTT. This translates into CASSYPGGAGKLFF.

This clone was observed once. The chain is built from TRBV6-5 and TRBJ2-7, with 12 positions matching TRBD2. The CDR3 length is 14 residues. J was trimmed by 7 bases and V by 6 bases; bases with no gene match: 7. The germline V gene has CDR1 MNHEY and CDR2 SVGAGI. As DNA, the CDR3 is TGTGCCAGCAGAGGACTAGCGGGGACGTTTGAGCAGTACTTC. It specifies CASRGLAGTFEQYF.